This T cell receptor (beta chain) was recovered during a study of OX40 agonist ivuxolimab in advanced cancers. V lost 0 bases and J lost 3, with 14 bases in between. Germline V lookup: CDR1 MNHNY, CDR2 SVGAGI (reference sequence). The CDR3 loop spans 16 amino acids. In regard to this clone: As yet, its antigen is unknown.

Generated by immunoSEQ multiplex PCR, the TCRdb table keeps only in-frame clones and is missing some. Here the sample spans under 40,000 clones, 80% being singletons. Study-wide points: Antigen specificity was not determined for the expanded peripheral T cells.

This sample comprised CD4+ or CD8+ T cells sorted from blood, obtained in a trial of the OX40 agonist ivuxolimab. The genes are TRBV6-6 and TRBJ1-2, with a weak D call TRBD1 (6 bases). The clonotype originates from an adult with an advanced solid tumor such as melanoma, head and neck, liver or kidney cancer. CDR3 in amino acids: CASSYSRPGDHYGYTF. Written as DNA, the CDR3 is TGTGCCAGCAGTTACTCGAGGCCAGGGGATCACTATGGCTACACCTTC.